These 23 T cell receptor beta chains share one sample of origin, sequenced in a study of blood T cell repertoires in COVID-19. The method was immunoSEQ multiplex PCR; TCRdb's version includes in-frame clones alone and lacks a portion of them. The table records 200,000 to 250,000 clones, around nine tenths of them present only once. Sequenced: peripheral blood. All receptors come from a woman aged 55 to 70 who had recovered from COVID-19.

The chain links TRBV3-1 (or the pseudogene TRBV3-2) to TRBJ2-6; the D is unclear. Germline CDR1 and CDR2: LGHDT and YNNKEL (reference sequence). V shed 6 bases and J shed 0 bases, with 6 bases lying between them. The CDR3 runs to 14 residues. CDR3 bases: TGTGCCAGCAGTCCTATCTCTGGGGCCAACGTCCTGACTTTC. Its translation is CASSPISGANVLTF.

The rearrangement links TRBV28 to TRBJ2-1, with 16 nucleotides matching TRBD2. This CDR3 is 19 amino acids long. V shed 5 bases, J shed 10 bases, and the junction held 17 bases outside the gene matches. Germline V CDR1 and CDR2: MDHEN, SYDVKM. CDR3 sequence reads: CASSLLLPGLAGGPIEQFF. The CDR3 DNA follows: TGTGCCAGCAGTCTCCTTCTCCCGGGACTAGCGGGGGGGCCCATCGAGCAGTTCTTC.

The chain links TRBV28 to TRBJ1-5, with D maybe TRBD1 (5 bases). V was trimmed by 4 bases and J by 11 bases, leaving 12 bases between them. This CDR3 region has 12 residues. The germline gives CDR1 MDHEN, CDR2 SYDVKM. The CDR3, as DNA: TGTGCCAGCAGTTCCCCGGGGGAGTCCCAGCATTTT. Amino acids: CASSSPGESQHF.

CDR3 sequence (DNA): TGTGCCAGCAGCTTAGATCGTTTTGAGCAGCCCCAGCATTTT. Translated, it gives CASSLDRFEQPQHF. The rearrangement uses TRBV11-2 and TRBJ1-5; no definite D call. Germline V gives CDR1 SGHAT, CDR2 FQNNGV. This CDR3 is built from 14 residues. Trimming shortened V by 0 bases and J by 7 bases, and 10 bases separated the two germline ends.

The chain joins TRBV28 to TRBJ2-3; a possible D gene is TRBD2 (6 bases). Between the trimmed V and J ends, which lost 4 bases and 8 bases, there was a span of 13 bases. The CDR3 sequence is 13 residues long. Germline CDR1 and CDR2: MDHEN and SYDVKM. Here the CDR3 DNA reads TGTGCCAGCAGTTCCGGGACTCGGGGTACGCAGTATTTT. It encodes CASSSGTRGTQYF.

The rearrangement joins TRBV5-6 to TRBJ2-5, with TRBD2 identical over 8 bases. This CDR3 is built from 14 residues. Unmatched junction bases numbered 6, after V lost 3 bases and J lost 5 bases. The germline V gene encodes CDR1 SGHDT and CDR2 YYEEEE. The CDR3 nucleotides read TGTGCCAGCAGCTCGGGGGGGGCTCCCGAGACCCAGTACTTC. As protein: CASSSGGAPETQYF.

The V gene is TRBV5-1, the J gene TRBJ1-1; 10 bases match TRBD1. This CDR3 comprises 14 residues. Per the germline V gene, CDR1 is SGHRS and CDR2 is YFSETQ. With V trimmed by 4 bases and J by 5 bases, 5 bases remained unmatched. The CDR3 is CASSKWDRGTEAFF. As DNA, the CDR3 is TGCGCCAGCAGCAAGTGGGACAGGGGAACTGAAGCTTTCTTT.

The chain recombines TRBV11-2 with TRBJ2-6; a possible D gene is TRBD1 (6 bases). The CDR3 contains 17 residues. Germline V lookup: CDR1 SGHAT, CDR2 FQNNGV. V was cut by 4 bases and J by 4 bases, with 17 bases left in between. CDR3 amino acids: CASSSYLTGRGANVLTF. Written as DNA, the CDR3 is TGTGCCAGCAGCTCCTACCTCACAGGGAGAGGGGCCAACGTCCTGACTTTC.

V usage is TRBV6-5 and J usage is TRBJ2-5; TRBD2 agrees at 8 bases. Germline loops: CDR1 MNHEY, CDR2 SVGAGI. The J segment lost 5 bases and the V segment lost 1 base, leaving 3 bases of the junction unmatched. The CDR3 is 14 residues long. The CDR3 region has the DNA TGTGCCAGCAGTTACTTAGCGGGGTGGGAGACCCAGTACTTC. Translating it yields CASSYLAGWETQYF.

This chain's CDR3 is CASSQDQWREAFF. The DNA of the CDR3 is TGCGCCAGCAGCCAAGATCAATGGAGGGAAGCTTTCTTT. The chain employs TRBV4-1 and TRBJ1-1; D is unclear. Germline V gene sequence: CDR1 MGHRA, CDR2 YSYEKL. V lost 0 bases to trimming and J lost 8 bases, with 10 bases between them. The CDR3 extends over 13 amino acids.

This clone was seen a few times. The chain has TRBV5-4 and TRBJ2-5; TRBD2 aligns across 10 bases. Germline V gene data show CDR1 as SGHNT and CDR2 as YYREEE (reference sequence). There are 15 residues in the CDR3. The ends lost 2 bases at V and 5 bases at J; junction bases unmatched: 6. The CDR3 region is CASSFSGGNRETQYF. The CDR3 DNA is TGTGCCAGCAGCTTTAGCGGGGGGAATCGGGAGACCCAGTACTTC.

The chain employs TRBV9 and TRBJ1-2, with 8 bases lining up with TRBD1. This CDR3 spans 17 amino acids. V dropped 5 bases and J dropped 0; count of bases not matched to a gene: 12. Germline loops: CDR1 SGDLS, CDR2 YYNGEE. The CDR3 is CASRTLDRAHPNYGYTF. CDR3 bases: TGTGCCAGCAGGACGTTGGACAGGGCCCATCCTAACTATGGCTACACCTTC. Based on the CDR3 plus reference TRBV9 and TRBJ1-2, the full variable domain is DSGVTQTPKHLITATGQRVTLRCSPRSGDLSVYWYQQSLDQGLQFLIQYYNGEERAKGNILERFSAQQFPDLHSELNLSSLELGDSALYFCASRTLDRAHPNYGYTFGSGTRLTVV.

The gene calls are TRBV18 and TRBJ1-1, with 9 positions matching TRBD1. The J segment lost 5 bases and the V segment lost 3 bases, leaving 7 bases of the junction unmatched. CDR3 size: 15 residues. CDR1 KGHSH and CDR2 LQKENI come from the germline V gene. Here the CDR3 reads CASSPPTGGRTEAFF. DNA of the CDR3: TGTGCCAGCTCACCGCCGACAGGGGGAAGGACTGAAGCTTTCTTT.

The V and J genes are TRBV7-9 and TRBJ1-2; 11 nucleotides agree with TRBD1. The CDR3 spans 15 residues. CDR1 is SEHNR and CDR2 is FQNEAQ in the germline V gene (reference sequence). V was pared by 4 bases and J by 9 bases, with 10 bases of the junction left unmatched. The CDR3 loop is CASSSGQGVRYSYTF. As DNA, the CDR3 is TGTGCCAGCAGCTCGGGACAGGGGGTCCGATATAGCTACACCTTC. Combining the CDR3 with reference TRBV7-9 and TRBJ1-2 gives the whole variable domain DTGVSQNPRHKITKRGQNVTFRCDPISEHNRLYWYRQTLGQGPEFLTYFQNEAQLEKSRLLSDRFSAERPKGSFSTLEIQRTEQGDSAMYLCASSSGQGVRYSYTFGSGTRLTVV.

A few counts support this clone. This sample also contains other DNA sequences that code for the same CDR3. The chain recombines TRBV27 with TRBJ2-7; D not certain. V was cut by 3 bases and J by 0 bases, with 6 bases left in between. The CDR3 consists of 13 residues. Per the germline V gene, CDR1 is MNHEY and CDR2 is SMNVEV (reference sequence). Here the CDR3 reads CASSFSSSYEQYF. For the CDR3, the DNA is TGTGCCAGCAGTTTCTCCTCCTCCTACGAGCAGTACTTC.

V and J are TRBV3-1 (or the pseudogene TRBV3-2) and TRBJ1-5; D remains unclear. V dropped 2 bases and J dropped 7 bases, with 9 bases sitting between them. CDR1 and CDR2 from the germline V gene are LGHDT and YNNKEL (reference sequence). The CDR3 extends over 13 amino acids. Written as DNA, the CDR3 is TGTGCCAGCAGCCAAAAGGGAGGACAGCCCCAGCATTTT. Translating gives CASSQKGGQPQHF.

This sequence joins TRBV9 and TRBJ2-3; no definite D call. V was clipped by 4 bases and J by 2 bases, with 14 bases between them. CDR1 SGDLS and CDR2 YYNGEE come from the germline V gene. There are 15 residues in the CDR3. Here the CDR3 reads CASSPQSAFTDTQYF. The CDR3 DNA reads as TGTGCCAGCAGCCCCCAAAGCGCGTTCACAGATACGCAGTATTTT.

The V and J genes are TRBV10-3 and TRBJ1-1; 12 nucleotides align to TRBD1. This CDR3 has 14 residues. V dropped 4 bases and J dropped 9; count of bases not matched to a gene: 6. Germline V gene data show CDR1 as ENHRY and CDR2 as SYGVKD. In DNA form, the CDR3 reads TGTGCCATCAGTGCGGGGGACAGGGGGCAGAAAGCTTTCTTT. Translating it yields CAISAGDRGQKAFF.

The rearrangement uses TRBV7-9 and TRBJ2-7; D possibly corresponds to TRBD2 (5 bases). V lost 8 bases to trimming and J lost 7 bases, with 12 bases between them. The germline V gene has CDR1 SEHNR and CDR2 FQNEAQ (reference sequence). The CDR3 consists of 11 residues. The CDR3 protein is CASSPPGEQYF. CDR3 DNA: TGTGCCAGCTCCCCGCCGGGGGAGCAGTACTTC.

The V and J genes are TRBV3-1 (or the pseudogene TRBV3-2) and TRBJ2-2, with 12 bases that match TRBD2. V lost 2 bases to trimming and J lost 5 bases; unmatched junction nucleotides: 9. Germline loops: CDR1 LGHDT, CDR2 YNNKEL (reference sequence). The CDR3 is 18 residues long. Here the CDR3 reads CASSQWASGGASTGELFF. The CDR3 DNA is TGTGCCAGCAGCCAATGGGCTAGCGGGGGGGCCTCGACCGGGGAGCTGTTTTTT.

The chain recombines TRBV19 with TRBJ1-6; D possibly corresponds to TRBD1 (6 bases). Germline CDR1 and CDR2: LNHDA and SQIVND (reference sequence). V was cut by 9 bases and J by 7 bases, with 19 bases left in between. The CDR3 is 15 amino acids. CDR3 sequence (DNA): TGTGCCAGCCAACTACAGGGTACGAGAAATTCACCCCTCCACTTT. Amino acids: CASQLQGTRNSPLHF.

The V gene is TRBV9, the J gene TRBJ1-4, with 9 bases aligning to TRBD1. This CDR3 has 14 amino acids. Germline V gives CDR1 SGDLS, CDR2 YYNGEE. V was pared by 4 bases and J by 8 bases, with 6 bases of the junction left unmatched. The CDR3 here is CASSSRQGGEKLFF. In DNA, the CDR3 is TGTGCCAGCAGCTCCCGACAGGGGGGGGAAAAACTGTTTTTT.

This chain uses TRBV5-4 with TRBJ1-6; 10 bases align to TRBD1. Germline V CDR1 and CDR2: SGHNT, YYREEE (reference sequence). This CDR3 has 16 amino acids. The junction had 6 bases not matched to a gene; V was cut back by 4 bases and J by 5 bases. This CDR3 reads CASSPWTGGDNSPLHF. CDR3 coding DNA: TGTGCCAGCAGCCCATGGACAGGGGGGGATAATTCACCCCTCCACTTT.